This TCR beta chain was documented in a study of cytomegalovirus exposure and HLA in healthy donors. General observations from the study: Analyzed later, association rates of TCRs varied across HLA loci, with DRB1 most and HLA-C fewest. Later work associated more than 15,000 TCR beta sequences with HLA alleles at 0.05 false discovery rate. In a later analysis, the majority of CMV-associated beta chains seemingly showed HLA restriction.

Although they were nominally healthy when sampled, donors likely had unrecorded immune exposures. As regards this clone: What it binds is unknown.

This PCR relied on a set of 60 Vbeta primers and 13 Jbeta primers. Using immunoSEQ multiplex PCR, the repertoire was profiled, and TCRdb retains in-frame clones only, with some absent. The sample comprises 90,000 to 140,000 clones, less than 85% of which are singletons, and more than 8% rests with the top ten. CDR3 length: 13 residues. Germline CDR1 LNHDA, CDR2 SQIVND (reference sequence). V shed 8 bases, J shed 10 bases, and the junction held 13 bases outside the gene matches. This receptor was identified in a man aged 40-49 years in good health and CMV-seropositive. The chain recombines TRBV19 with TRBJ1-1; 7 bases line up with TRBD1. Sequences were obtained from PBMCs. DNA for the CDR3: TGTGCCAGTTGGGGGACGAAGACAGGGCGAGCTTTCTTT. The encoded protein is CASWGTKTGRAFF.